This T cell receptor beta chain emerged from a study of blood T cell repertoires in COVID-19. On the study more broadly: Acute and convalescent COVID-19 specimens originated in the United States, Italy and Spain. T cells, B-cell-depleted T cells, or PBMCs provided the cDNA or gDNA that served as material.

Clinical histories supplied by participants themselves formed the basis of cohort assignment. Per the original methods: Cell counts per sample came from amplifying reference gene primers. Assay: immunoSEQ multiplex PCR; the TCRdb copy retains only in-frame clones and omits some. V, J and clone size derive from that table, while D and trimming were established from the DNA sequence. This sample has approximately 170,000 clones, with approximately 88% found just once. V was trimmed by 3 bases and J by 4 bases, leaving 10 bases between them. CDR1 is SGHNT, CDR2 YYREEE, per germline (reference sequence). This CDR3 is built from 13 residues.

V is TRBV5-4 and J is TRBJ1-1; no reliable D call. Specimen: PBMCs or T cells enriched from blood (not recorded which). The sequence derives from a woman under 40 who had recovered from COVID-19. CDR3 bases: TGTGCCAGCAGCTACCGAGGTGGCACTGAAGCTTTCTTT. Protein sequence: CASSYRGGTEAFF. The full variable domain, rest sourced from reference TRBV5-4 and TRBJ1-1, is ETGVTQSPTHLIKTRGQQVTLRCSSQSGHNTVSWYQQALGQGPQFIFQYYREEENGRGNFPPRFSGLQFPNYSSELNVNALELDDSALYLCASSYRGGTEAFFGQGTRLTVV.